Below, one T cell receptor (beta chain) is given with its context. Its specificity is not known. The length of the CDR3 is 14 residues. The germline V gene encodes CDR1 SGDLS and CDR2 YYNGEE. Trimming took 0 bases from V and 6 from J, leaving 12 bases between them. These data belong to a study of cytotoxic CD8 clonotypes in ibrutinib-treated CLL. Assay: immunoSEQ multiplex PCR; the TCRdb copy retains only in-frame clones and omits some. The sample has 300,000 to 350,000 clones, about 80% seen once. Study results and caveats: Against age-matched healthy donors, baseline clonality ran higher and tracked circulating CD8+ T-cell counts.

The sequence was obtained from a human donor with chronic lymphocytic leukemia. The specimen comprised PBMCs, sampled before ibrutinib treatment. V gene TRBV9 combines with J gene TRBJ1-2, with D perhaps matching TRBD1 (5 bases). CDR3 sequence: CASSVAEGKDGYTF. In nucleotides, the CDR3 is TGTGCCAGCAGCGTAGCTGAGGGGAAGGATGGCTACACCTTC.